The 9 T cell receptor beta chains given below trace back to one sample, sequenced in a study of T-cell reconstitution after alpha-beta-depleted transplantation in children. It was with unique molecular identifiers that the TCRbeta library was prepared. TCRdb re-derived calls from the PCR reads in MiXCR, one entry per CDR3 protein. The table lists around 380,000 distinct CDR3 sequences, about a tenth of them singletons. The material was PBMCs from the stem cell graft donor, obtained from the stem cell graft. These receptors were collected from a human donor who donated a stem cell graft to a child with acute myeloid leukemia.

V gene TRBV12-3 or TRBV12-4 combines with J gene TRBJ2-7, with 9 positions matching TRBD2. The V and J ends lost 3 bases and 4 bases, in that order; junction bases with no gene match: 13. This CDR3 has 17 residues. CDR3 sequence reads: CASSFLAEAGGLYEQYF. In DNA, the CDR3 is TGTGCCAGCAGTTTTTTAGCCGAAGCGGGAGGTCTATACGAGCAGTACTTC.

This clonotype was counted ten times or more. The chain links TRBV27 to TRBJ1-1; D remains unclear. Trimming removed 3 bases at V and 1 base at J, with 9 bases between. This CDR3 contains 14 residues. Germline values: CDR1 MNHEY, CDR2 SMNVEV (reference sequence). The CDR3 protein is CASSFLGKNTEAFF. The CDR3 DNA reads TGTGCCAGCAGTTTCCTAGGGAAGAACACTGAAGCTTTCTTT.

The table lists this clonotype with a few counts. This sequence joins TRBV12-3 or TRBV12-4 and TRBJ2-6; D unclear. CDR3 length equals 15 residues. The ends were cut back, 4 bases at V and 0 bases at J, with 7 bases in the middle. The CDR3 nucleotides read TGTGCCAGCAGTTATAGGTCCTCTGGGGCCAACGTCCTGACTTTC. This codes for CASSYRSSGANVLTF.

This chain links TRBV9 with TRBJ2-3, with D perhaps matching TRBD1 or TRBD2 (5 bases each). Germline loops: CDR1 SGDLS, CDR2 YYNGEE. The CDR3 spans 13 residues. Deletions cut 6 bases from V and 0 bases from J, with 8 bases between. This chain's CDR3 is CASKGTSTDTQYF. The CDR3 bases are TGTGCCAGCAAAGGGACCAGCACAGATACGCAGTATTTT. The full variable domain, rest sourced from reference TRBV9 and TRBJ2-3, is DSGVTQTPKHLITATGQRVTLRCSPRSGDLSVYWYQQSLDQGLQFLIQYYNGEERAKGNILERFSAQQFPDLHSELNLSSLELGDSALYFCASKGTSTDTQYFGPGTRLTVL.

This chain connects TRBV5-6 to TRBJ2-1; D is ambiguous. The V gene's germline CDR1 is SGHDT and CDR2 YYEEEE. The CDR3 length is 16 residues. With 0 bases removed from V and 0 bases from J, the gap between germline ends came to 10 bases. CDR3 coding DNA: TGTGCCAGCAGCTTGGAGACATGGGGCTCCTACAATGAGCAGTTCTTC. It yields the protein CASSLETWGSYNEQFF.

The CDR3 bases are TGTGCCAGCAGTTTATACGGGCTAGCGGGGTTCACAGATACGCAGTATTTT. Its translation is CASSLYGLAGFTDTQYF. The chain couples TRBV27 to TRBJ2-3; TRBD2 matches at 9 bases. The germline V gene encodes CDR1 MNHEY and CDR2 SMNVEV (reference sequence). The CDR3 has 17 residues. J gave up 2 bases and V 1 base, and 7 bases lay outside the gene matches.

This clonotype was recorded many times. The CDR3 bases are TGTGCCAGCAGCGTAGGGCCACAAGAGACCCAGTACTTC. This translates into CASSVGPQETQYF. This chain connects TRBV9 to TRBJ2-5; D is unresolved. V lost 0 bases to trimming and J lost 2 bases, with 5 bases between them. Germline V gene data show CDR1 as SGDLS and CDR2 as YYNGEE. The CDR3 has 13 amino acids. Variable domain in full (rest from reference TRBV9 and TRBJ2-5): DSGVTQTPKHLITATGQRVTLRCSPRSGDLSVYWYQQSLDQGLQFLIQYYNGEERAKGNILERFSAQQFPDLHSELNLSSLELGDSALYFCASSVGPQETQYFGPGTRLLVL.

Only a few counts were recorded for this clonotype. The rearrangement links TRBV7-2 to TRBJ2-2; D gene ambiguous. V lost 0 bases and J 1 base, leaving 9 bases between the germline ends. The CDR3 length is 16 residues. Germline V gene sequence: CDR1 SGHTA, CDR2 FQGNSA. In DNA, the CDR3 is TGTGCCAGCAGCTTAGCCCCGACATTGAACACCGGGGAGCTGTTTTTT. This translates into CASSLAPTLNTGELFF. Drawing the rest from reference TRBV7-2 and TRBJ2-2, the complete variable domain is GAGVSQSPSNKVTEKGKDVELRCDPISGHTALYWYRQSLGQGLEFLIYFQGNSAPDKSGLPSDRFSAERTGGSVSTLTIQRTQQEDSAVYLCASSLAPTLNTGELFFGEGSRLTVL.

The J gene is TRBJ2-3, the V gene TRBV12-3 or TRBV12-4; D could derive from TRBD1 or TRBD2 (5 bases each). This CDR3 has 16 amino acids. Trimming removed 5 bases at V and 2 bases at J, with 17 bases between. The CDR3 spells CASSPGFSGHTDTQYF. CDR3 DNA: TGTGCCAGCAGTCCCGGTTTCAGCGGACACACAGATACGCAGTATTTT.